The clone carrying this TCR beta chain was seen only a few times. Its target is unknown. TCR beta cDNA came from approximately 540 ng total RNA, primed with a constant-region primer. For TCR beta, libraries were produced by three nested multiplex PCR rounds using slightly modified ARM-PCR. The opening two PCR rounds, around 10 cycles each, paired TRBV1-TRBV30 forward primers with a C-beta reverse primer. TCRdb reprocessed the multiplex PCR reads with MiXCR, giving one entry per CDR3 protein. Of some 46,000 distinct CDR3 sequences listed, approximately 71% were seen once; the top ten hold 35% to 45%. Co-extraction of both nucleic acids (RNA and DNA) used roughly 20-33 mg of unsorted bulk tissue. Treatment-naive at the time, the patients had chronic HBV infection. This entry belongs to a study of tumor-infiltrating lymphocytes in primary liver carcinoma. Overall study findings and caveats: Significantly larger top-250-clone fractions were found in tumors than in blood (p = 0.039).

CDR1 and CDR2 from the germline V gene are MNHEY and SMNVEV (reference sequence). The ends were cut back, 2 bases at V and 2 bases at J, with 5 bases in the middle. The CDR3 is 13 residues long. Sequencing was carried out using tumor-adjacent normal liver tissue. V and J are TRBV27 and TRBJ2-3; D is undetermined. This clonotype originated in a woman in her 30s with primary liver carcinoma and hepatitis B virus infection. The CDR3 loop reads CASSLGDTDTQYF. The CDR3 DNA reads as TGTGCCAGCAGTTTAGGGGACACAGATACGCAGTATTTT.